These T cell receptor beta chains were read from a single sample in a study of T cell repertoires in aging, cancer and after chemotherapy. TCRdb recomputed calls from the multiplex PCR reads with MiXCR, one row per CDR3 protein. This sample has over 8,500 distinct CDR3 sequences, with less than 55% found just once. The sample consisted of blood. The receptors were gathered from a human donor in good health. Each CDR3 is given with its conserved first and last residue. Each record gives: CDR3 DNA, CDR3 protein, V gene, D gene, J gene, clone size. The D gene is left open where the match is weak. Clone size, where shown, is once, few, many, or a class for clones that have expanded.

DNA: TGCGCCAGCAGCCAAGACCCCCCGGGACAGGGAGGTGAAAAACTGTCTTTT; CDR3: CASSQDPPGQGGEKLSF; V: TRBV4-3; D: TRBD1; J: TRBJ1-4; size: -
DNA: TGTGCCAGCAGTTTAAGTCAGGGGGATTATGGCTACACCTTC; CDR3: CASSLSQGDYGYTF; V: TRBV12-3/TRBV12-4; D: TRBD1; J: TRBJ1-2; size: -
DNA: TGCAGCGTTGGCGGCAGCTCTAACTATGGCTACACCTTC; CDR3: CSVGGSSNYGYTF; V: TRBV29-1; D: -; J: TRBJ1-2; size: medium-sized
DNA: TGTGCCAGCACCCAGGGCTCAGGAAACACCATATATTTT; CDR3: CASTQGSGNTIYF; V: TRBV12-3/TRBV12-4; D: -; J: TRBJ1-3; size: few
DNA: TGTGCCAGCACCCCAGGGGGGGGCTACGAGCAGTACTTC; CDR3: CASTPGGGYEQYF; V: TRBV12-3/TRBV12-4; D: -; J: TRBJ2-7; size: -
DNA: TGTGCCAGTAGTATAGCGGGACAGTCTGGAAACACCATATATTTT; CDR3: CASSIAGQSGNTIYF; V: TRBV19; D: TRBD1; J: TRBJ1-3; size: few
DNA: TGTGCCTGGAGTCGACGGGTGACTGAAGCTTTCTTT; CDR3: CAWSRRVTEAFF; V: TRBV30; D: -; J: TRBJ1-1; size: -
DNA: TGTGCCAGCAGCTTGACTAGCGGGGGCCTCAATGAGCAGTTCTTC; CDR3: CASSLTSGGLNEQFF; V: TRBV5-6; D: TRBD2; J: TRBJ2-1; size: -
DNA: TGTGCCAGTACCCCGGGACAGGCGAGTGGAGAGCAGTACTTC; CDR3: CASTPGQASGEQYF; V: TRBV19; D: TRBD1; J: TRBJ2-7; size: few
DNA: TGTGCCAGCAGTGACAGGGGCAGAGAGACCCAGTACTTC; CDR3: CASSDRGRETQYF; V: TRBV28; D: TRBD1; J: TRBJ2-5; size: few
DNA: TGTGCCAGCAGCCAGAGGTCCTTGTTAGGGGGAAACACCATATATTTT; CDR3: CASSQRSLLGGNTIYF; V: TRBV5-5; D: -; J: TRBJ1-3; size: -
DNA: TGCAGCGTTGAAGTCTCAGGGGGCGCGGGTGGCTACACCTTC; CDR3: CSVEVSGGAGGYTF; V: TRBV29-1; D: TRBD1; J: TRBJ1-2; size: medium-sized
DNA: TGTGCCAGCAGCTTAAACGGGCGGGGCAGGGCTATTAATTCACCCCTCCACTTT; CDR3: CASSLNGRGRAINSPLHF; V: TRBV7-2; D: -; J: TRBJ1-6; size: -
DNA: TGTGCCAGTAGTTGGTCGGCTGGCGATGAGCAGTTCTTC; CDR3: CASSWSAGDEQFF; V: TRBV19; D: -; J: TRBJ2-1; size: few
DNA: TGTGCCATCAGTAGTCGAGGGACGGGCTACGAGCAGTACTTC; CDR3: CAISSRGTGYEQYF; V: TRBV10-3; D: -; J: TRBJ2-7; size: -
DNA: TGTGCCACCAGCAGAGACCGTACCTCCTACGAGCAGTACTTC; CDR3: CATSRDRTSYEQYF; V: TRBV15; D: -; J: TRBJ2-7; size: -
DNA: TGTGCCAGCAGCGTCGACTTGCCTACTGAGCAGTTCTTC; CDR3: CASSVDLPTEQFF; V: TRBV7-2; D: -; J: TRBJ2-1; size: few
DNA: TGTGCCAGCAGTTTATCCTCCGGGACAGCCTATGGCTACACCTTC; CDR3: CASSLSSGTAYGYTF; V: TRBV28; D: TRBD1; J: TRBJ1-2; size: -
DNA: TGTGCTAGTGGTTATGAGGAGGGCTCACCCCTCCACTTT; CDR3: CASGYEEGSPLHF; V: TRBV12-5; D: -; J: TRBJ1-6; size: -
DNA: TGTGCCAGCAGATCGACTCAGGACAACTATGGCTACACCTTC; CDR3: CASRSTQDNYGYTF; V: TRBV6-4; D: -; J: TRBJ1-2; size: medium-sized
DNA: TGTGCCAGCAGCCAGGAGACCCAGTACTTC; CDR3: CASSQETQYF; V: TRBV5-1; D: -; J: TRBJ2-5; size: -
DNA: TGTGCCAGCAGCCAAGGACAGGGGGAAAACTATGGCTACACCTTC; CDR3: CASSQGQGENYGYTF; V: TRBV4-3; D: TRBD1; J: TRBJ1-2; size: -
DNA: TGTGCCACCAGTGATTGGCAGGGGGGCACAGATACGCAGTATTTT; CDR3: CATSDWQGGTDTQYF; V: TRBV24-1; D: TRBD1; J: TRBJ2-3; size: -
DNA: TGCAGCGCCCGCGGACCTTCAACTAATGAAAAACTGTTTTTT; CDR3: CSARGPSTNEKLFF; V: TRBV29-1; D: -; J: TRBJ1-4; size: -
DNA: TGTGCCACCAGTGACTTCGGGGCGGGAGTTGTGCAGTATTTT; CDR3: CATSDFGAGVVQYF; V: TRBV24-1; D: TRBD2; J: TRBJ2-3; size: few
DNA: TGTGCCAGCAGTAAAGCCGGGCTCCAGGGGTGGGGCTACACCTTC; CDR3: CASSKAGLQGWGYTF; V: TRBV12-3/TRBV12-4; D: -; J: TRBJ1-2; size: few
DNA: TGCAGTGCTAGAGCACTAGCGGGAGTTAGGGGCACCGGGGAGCTGTTTTTT; CDR3: CSARALAGVRGTGELFF; V: TRBV20-1; D: TRBD2; J: TRBJ2-2; size: -
DNA: TGCAGCGCAGAGACAGGGTCGGGCACAGATACGCAGTATTTT; CDR3: CSAETGSGTDTQYF; V: TRBV29-1; D: TRBD1; J: TRBJ2-3; size: few
DNA: TGTGCCAGCAGCTTAAGGGCAAACTCTGGAAACACCATATATTTT; CDR3: CASSLRANSGNTIYF; V: TRBV7-2; D: -; J: TRBJ1-3; size: -
DNA: TGCAGCGTTGTGGGGTTCGCGGGAGTGGAGTATGGGTGGTTATACAATGAGCAGTTCTTC; CDR3: CSVVGFAGVEYGWLYNEQFF; V: TRBV29-1; D: TRBD2; J: TRBJ2-1; size: few
DNA: TGTGCCAGCAGTTTCCGGGCGGGGGCCAACGTCCTGACTTTC; CDR3: CASSFRAGANVLTF; V: TRBV28; D: -; J: TRBJ2-6; size: few
DNA: TGTGCCAGCAGTCCCGGGACTAGCGGGAGTCGGGAGCAGTTCTTC; CDR3: CASSPGTSGSREQFF; V: TRBV27; D: TRBD2; J: TRBJ2-1; size: -
DNA: TGTGCCAGCAGGCCAGGACAGCAATATGGCTACACCTTC; CDR3: CASRPGQQYGYTF; V: TRBV12-3/TRBV12-4; D: -; J: TRBJ1-2; size: few
DNA: TGTGCCACCAGCAGAGGGCGGTCCCACAATGAGCAGTTCTTC; CDR3: CATSRGRSHNEQFF; V: TRBV15; D: -; J: TRBJ2-1; size: once
DNA: TGTGCCAGCCGACTAGAACAGTCCATGAACACTGAAGCTTTCTTT; CDR3: CASRLEQSMNTEAFF; V: TRBV27; D: -; J: TRBJ1-1; size: medium-sized
DNA: TGTGCCAGTAGTATGGGCCCCGCCGACGACGGCTACACCTTC; CDR3: CASSMGPADDGYTF; V: TRBV19; D: -; J: TRBJ1-2; size: few
DNA: TGTGCCACCAGTGATTTTCCGGACAGCACTGGCTACACCTTC; CDR3: CATSDFPDSTGYTF; V: TRBV24-1; D: -; J: TRBJ1-2; size: few
DNA: TGTGCCAGCAGTGGAGGGGGCAAATACTCCTACGAGCAGTACTTC; CDR3: CASSGGGKYSYEQYF; V: TRBV6-5; D: -; J: TRBJ2-7; size: few
DNA: TGTGCCACCAGTGATTTGTCAGCCCCATCGGATCAGCCCCAGCATTTT; CDR3: CATSDLSAPSDQPQHF; V: TRBV24-1; D: -; J: TRBJ1-5; size: -
DNA: TGTGCAAGCAGGGGACAGGGCCTAGAGCAGTTCTTC; CDR3: CASRGQGLEQFF; V: TRBV2; D: TRBD1; J: TRBJ2-1; size: -
DNA: TGCGCCAGCAGCCCTAGGGCTGCCACAGGGGGACGGTATGGCTACACCTTC; CDR3: CASSPRAATGGRYGYTF; V: TRBV5-1; D: TRBD1; J: TRBJ1-2; size: -
DNA: TGTGCCAGCAGCTTAGCGACAGGGGTAGGAAACACCATATATTTT; CDR3: CASSLATGVGNTIYF; V: TRBV7-2; D: TRBD1; J: TRBJ1-3; size: -
DNA: TGTGCCAGCAGTTACGCTCACCTTGGGTATGGCTACACCTTC; CDR3: CASSYAHLGYGYTF; V: TRBV6-5; D: -; J: TRBJ1-2; size: medium-sized
DNA: TGTGCCAGCAGCCGTGTGAGGACAGGTAGAACTGGGGCCAACGTCCTGACTTTC; CDR3: CASSRVRTGRTGANVLTF; V: TRBV12-3/TRBV12-4; D: TRBD1; J: TRBJ2-6; size: -
DNA: TGTGCCAGCAGTTTCTCTCAAGGGACAGGGGCGAGCTATGGCTACACCTTC; CDR3: CASSFSQGTGASYGYTF; V: TRBV12-3/TRBV12-4; D: TRBD1; J: TRBJ1-2; size: -
DNA: TGTGCCAGCAGTTTAAGGGTCTATGGCTACACCTTC; CDR3: CASSLRVYGYTF; V: TRBV12-3/TRBV12-4; D: -; J: TRBJ1-2; size: -
DNA: TGCAGTTCTAGATCGACAGGGGGCAGCACAGATACGCAGTATTTT; CDR3: CSSRSTGGSTDTQYF; V: TRBV20-1; D: TRBD1; J: TRBJ2-3; size: -
DNA: TGTGCCAGCAGACCGGGACAGGTTGTTCCCCAGCATTTT; CDR3: CASRPGQVVPQHF; V: TRBV28; D: TRBD1; J: TRBJ1-5; size: -
DNA: TGTGCCAGCAGTTCACTAGCGGGGGGGACCGGGGAGCTGTTTTTT; CDR3: CASSSLAGGTGELFF; V: TRBV6-5; D: TRBD2; J: TRBJ2-2; size: -
DNA: TGTGCCTGGAGTTCTGCCGCTGAAGCTTTCTTT; CDR3: CAWSSAAEAFF; V: TRBV30; D: -; J: TRBJ1-1; size: -